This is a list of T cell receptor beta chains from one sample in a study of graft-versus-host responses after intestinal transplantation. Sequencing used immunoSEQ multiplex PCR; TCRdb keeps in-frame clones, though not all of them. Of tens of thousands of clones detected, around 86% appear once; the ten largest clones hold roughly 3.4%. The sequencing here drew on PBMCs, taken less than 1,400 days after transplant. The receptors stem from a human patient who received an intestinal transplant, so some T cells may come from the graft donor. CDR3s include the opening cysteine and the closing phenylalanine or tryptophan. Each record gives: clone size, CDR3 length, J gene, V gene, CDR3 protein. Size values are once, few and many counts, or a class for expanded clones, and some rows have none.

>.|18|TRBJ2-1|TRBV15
CATSRDRWRGHSYNEQFF
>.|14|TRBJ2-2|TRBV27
CASSFRASTGELFF
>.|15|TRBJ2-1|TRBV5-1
CASSLSSGAYNEQFF
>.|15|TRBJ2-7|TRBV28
CASSPGGAGAYEQYF
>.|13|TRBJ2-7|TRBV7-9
CASNFGSSYEQYF
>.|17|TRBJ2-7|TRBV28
CASSFPPSNPYSYEQYF
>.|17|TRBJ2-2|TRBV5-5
CASSLDPGQGNTGELFF
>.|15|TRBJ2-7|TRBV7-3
CASSLYPGAHYEQYF
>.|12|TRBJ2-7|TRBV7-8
CASSPGAGAQYF
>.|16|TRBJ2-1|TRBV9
CASSPSGGLSYNEQFF
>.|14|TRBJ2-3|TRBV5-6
CASSFDRATDTQYF
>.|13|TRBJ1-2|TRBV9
CASSVGRRDGYTF
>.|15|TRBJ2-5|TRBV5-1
CASKTAGTFGETQYF
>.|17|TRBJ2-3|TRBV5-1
CASSPSASGRASDTQYF
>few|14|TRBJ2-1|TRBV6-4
CASSDSGGYNEQFF
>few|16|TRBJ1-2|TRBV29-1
CSARGGNLQGDYGYTF
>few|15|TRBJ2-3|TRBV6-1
CASNLLAGSTDTQYF
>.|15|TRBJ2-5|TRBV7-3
CASSLQGQFQETQYF
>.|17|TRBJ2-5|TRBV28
CASSPTSGRGYQETQYF
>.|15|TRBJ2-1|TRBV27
CASSLARGNTNEQFF
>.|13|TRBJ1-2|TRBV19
CASSKGVTYGYTF
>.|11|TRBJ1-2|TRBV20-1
CSARDIYGYTF
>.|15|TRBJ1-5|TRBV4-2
CASSQDSAAHQPQHF
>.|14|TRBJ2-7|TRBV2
CASSSGTGLNEQYF
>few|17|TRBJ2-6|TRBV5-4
CASSPSALISGANVLTF
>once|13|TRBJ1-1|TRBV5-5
CATSTGHNTEAFF
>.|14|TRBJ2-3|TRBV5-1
CASSSQGTGDTQYF
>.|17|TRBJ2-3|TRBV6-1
CASSDPRDRGNTDTQYF
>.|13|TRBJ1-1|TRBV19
CASSVPGGAEAFF
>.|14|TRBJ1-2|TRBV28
CASNTRQGNYGYTF